The clone carrying this T cell receptor beta chain was counted once. What it recognizes is unknown. Sequencing was performed with immunoSEQ multiplex PCR; in TCRdb, only in-frame clones are kept and a portion is missing. The top ten hold about 7.7% of the sample, which has about 4,400 clones, around 70% seen once. The data stem from a study of T cell clonotyping in hematopoietic cell transplantation. Losses at the gene ends were 3 bases for V and 0 bases for J; bases not matched to a gene: 2. Germline loops: CDR1 SGHNT, CDR2 YENEEA. CDR3 length: 16 residues. The study's findings and limits: After transplant, recipient diversity fell while pathologically expanded clonotypes grew through day 180. Few recipient clonotypes overlapped donors; over 95% were de novo at given depth.

Samples: about 28 days before transplant, then days 30, 100 and 180 after. Specimen: PBMCs, collected 100 days after allogeneic stem cell transplant. V is TRBV11-3 and J is TRBJ2-1; 10 bases align to TRBD2. The receptor comes from a male patient in his sixties who had an allogeneic stem cell transplant, so the T cells may come from the graft donor. Some clones in this sample may be carry-over from other donors' samples. This CDR3 reads CASSLASGSSYNEQFF. The CDR3 bases are TGTGCCAGCAGCTTGGCTAGCGGGAGCTCCTACAATGAGCAGTTCTTC.